The clone carrying this T cell receptor beta chain occurred a few times. Its antigen is not known. Using immunoSEQ multiplex PCR, the repertoire was profiled, and TCRdb retains in-frame clones only, with some absent. The data show tens of thousands of clones, with 70% to 80% seen just once and roughly a tenth held by the top ten. It was focal radiation plus CTLA-4 blockade with ipilimumab that patients with chemo-refractory metastatic non-small-cell lung cancer received. The sample is drawn from a study of radiotherapy plus CTLA-4 blockade in lung cancer. For the study at large: Of all patients, more than 15% responded objectively and approximately 31% showed disease control. General study findings and limits: Early blood T cell clone dynamics reportedly forecast response best, with interferon-beta.

Trimming took 3 bases from V and 3 from J, leaving 12 bases between them. Germline V CDR1 and CDR2: LNHDA, SQIVND (reference sequence). This CDR3 contains 15 residues. This material consisted of peripheral blood, taken from a patient treated with radiotherapy plus ipilimumab. The chain has TRBV19 and TRBJ1-5; tentative D call: TRBD1 (5 bases). The receptor was derived from a human donor with non-small cell lung cancer who had a complete response to radiotherapy plus ipilimumab. The CDR3, as DNA: TGTGCCAGTAGTATTAGGGGTGTGACCAATCAGCCCCAGCATTTT. Encoded protein: CASSIRGVTNQPQHF.